What follows are 14 T cell receptor beta chains derived from one specimen sequenced in a study of CD8 T cells in Susac syndrome. The authors reverse transcribed 0.5 to 1 ug RNA with random hexamers. TCRdb recomputed calls from the immunoSEQ multiplex PCR reads with MiXCR, one row per CDR3 protein. The sample lists roughly 150,000 distinct CDR3 sequences; approximately 96% were seen once. Sequenced sample: CD4+ T cells from PBMCs. Receptor source: a human donor with Susac syndrome.

This rearrangement joins TRBV5-1 to TRBJ2-3; 8 bases are shared with TRBD2. This CDR3 contains 18 residues. J was trimmed by 2 bases and V by 3 bases; bases with no gene match: 14. CDR1 SGHRS and CDR2 YFSETQ come from the germline V gene. The CDR3 sequence is CASSSLKGSSGYTDTQYF. The CDR3 DNA reads as TGCGCCAGCAGCTCCCTAAAGGGGTCTAGCGGGTACACAGATACGCAGTATTTT.

This clonotype was seen a single time. The CDR3 nucleotides read TGCAGTGCCCTCCCAGGCGGAAACCAAGAGACCCAGTACTTC. Translating it yields CSALPGGNQETQYF. The chain has TRBV20-1 and TRBJ2-5; no clear D gene. Per the germline V gene, CDR1 is DFQATT and CDR2 is SNEGSKA (reference sequence). The length of the CDR3 is 14 residues. Trimming pared 6 bases from V and 0 bases from J, leaving 14 bases between.

The chain uses TRBV20-1 and TRBJ1-6; the match to TRBD1 covers 8 bases. The CDR3 totals 14 residues. The J segment lost 7 bases and the V segment lost 7 bases, leaving 9 bases of the junction unmatched. The germline gives CDR1 DFQATT, CDR2 SNEGSKA (reference sequence). CDR3 in amino acids: CSVISDRANSPLHF. CDR3 bases: TGCAGTGTGATCTCGGACAGGGCGAATTCACCCCTCCACTTT.

This clonotype was counted a few times. V is TRBV2 and J is TRBJ1-2, with D possibly TRBD1 on 6 matching bases. Germline CDR1 and CDR2: SNHLY and FYNNEI. The CDR3 has 12 residues. Trimming pared 4 bases from V and 8 bases from J, leaving 11 bases between. CDR3 in DNA: TGTGCCAGCAGTGCCGGCCAGGGGGGCTACACCTTC. This translates into CASSAGQGGYTF.

The chain recombines TRBV12-3 or TRBV12-4 with TRBJ1-5, with D possibly matching TRBD1 (5 bases). Deletions cut 6 bases from V and 4 bases from J, with 13 bases between. The CDR3 spans 14 residues. The DNA for the CDR3 is TGTGCCAGCAGCCAAGACAGCCTAAATCAGCCCCAGCATTTT. It yields the protein CASSQDSLNQPQHF.

V gene TRBV7-9 combines with J gene TRBJ1-1, with TRBD1 matching over 7 bases. This CDR3 comprises 16 residues. Germline CDR1 reads SEHNR; CDR2 reads FQNEAQ (reference sequence). V shed 5 bases and J 8 bases; nucleotides not matched to a gene: 17. CDR3 residues: CASSKTPGTEKLEAFF. CDR3 nucleotides: TGTGCCAGCAGCAAGACCCCCGGGACAGAAAAATTGGAAGCTTTCTTT. Complete variable domain (other parts from reference TRBV7-9 and TRBJ1-1): DTGVSQNPRHKITKRGQNVTFRCDPISEHNRLYWYRQTLGQGPEFLTYFQNEAQLEKSRLLSDRFSAERPKGSFSTLEIQRTEQGDSAMYLCASSKTPGTEKLEAFFGQGTRLTVV.

This chain joins TRBV6-2 or TRBV6-3 and TRBJ2-4; 9 bases align to TRBD2. The length of the CDR3 is 13 residues. J lost 7 bases, V lost 8 bases, and 6 bases had no gene match. Germline V gene data show CDR1 as MNHEY and CDR2 as SVGEGT. In DNA form, the CDR3 reads TGTGCCAGCCTTAGCGGGAGAGGCAACATTCAGTACTTC. Translating gives CASLSGRGNIQYF.

The CDR3 sequence is CSAREGGGYQDGYTF. CDR3 DNA: TGCAGTGCTAGAGAGGGAGGAGGGTATCAAGACGGCTACACCTTC. The rearrangement links TRBV20-1 to TRBJ1-2; D is unresolved. This CDR3 is 15 amino acids long. V gave up 0 bases and J gave up 8 bases, with 19 bases separating them. Per germline, CDR1 DFQATT and CDR2 SNEGSKA (reference sequence).

The chain couples TRBV29-1 to TRBJ2-3, with 12 positions matching TRBD1. After removal of 6 bases from V and 6 bases from J, the junction contained 10 bases not matched to a gene. This CDR3 has 15 residues. Germline-derived CDR1 and CDR2 are SQVTM and ANQGSEA. The DNA of the CDR3 is TGCAGCGTGTCCCCGGGACAGGGGGCTTCGGATACGCAGTATTTT. This sequence encodes CSVSPGQGASDTQYF.

V gene TRBV12-3 or TRBV12-4 combines with J gene TRBJ1-5; D is unclear. This CDR3 spans 15 amino acids. V shed 5 bases and J shed 5 bases, with 16 bases lying between them. Here the CDR3 DNA reads TGTGCCAGCAGTAAGTCCCCGCTAGAGGATCAGCCCCAGCATTTT. Its protein is CASSKSPLEDQPQHF.

V gene TRBV3-1 combines with J gene TRBJ1-6; TRBD1 matches at 7 bases. CDR3 length: 14 amino acids. With V trimmed by 7 bases and J by 7 bases, 7 bases remained unmatched. Germline V CDR1 and CDR2: LGHDT, YNNKEL (reference sequence). The CDR3 DNA follows: TGTGCCAGCACCACGACAGGGAGGAATTCACCCCTCCACTTT. Amino acids: CASTTTGRNSPLHF.

The V gene is TRBV20-1, the J gene TRBJ2-3, with D tentatively TRBD2 (5 bases). Germline CDR1 is DFQATT and CDR2 is SNEGSKA (reference sequence). The CDR3 totals 13 residues. The V end lost 5 bases, the J end lost 6 bases, and 15 bases lay between the germline ends. CDR3 in DNA: TGCAGTGCTGGACGGAGGATGGGGGATACGCAGTATTTT. It yields the protein CSAGRRMGDTQYF.

The rearrangement uses TRBV5-1 and TRBJ2-2; D is unresolved. This CDR3 is 14 amino acids long. CDR1 SGHRS and CDR2 YFSETQ come from the germline V gene. The V end lost 1 base, the J end lost 0 bases, and 4 bases lay between the germline ends. The CDR3 DNA reads as TGCGCCAGCAGCTTGAAAGCGAACACCGGGGAGCTGTTTTTT. The encoded protein is CASSLKANTGELFF.

This chain connects TRBV4-1 to TRBJ1-2, with D uncertain. Germline values: CDR1 MGHRA, CDR2 YSYEKL. V shed 4 bases and J shed 3 bases, with 12 bases lying between them. The CDR3 spans 14 residues. CDR3 sequence (DNA): TGCGCCAGCAGCCCTCTCGTCCTTCACTATGGCTACACCTTC. This translates into CASSPLVLHYGYTF.